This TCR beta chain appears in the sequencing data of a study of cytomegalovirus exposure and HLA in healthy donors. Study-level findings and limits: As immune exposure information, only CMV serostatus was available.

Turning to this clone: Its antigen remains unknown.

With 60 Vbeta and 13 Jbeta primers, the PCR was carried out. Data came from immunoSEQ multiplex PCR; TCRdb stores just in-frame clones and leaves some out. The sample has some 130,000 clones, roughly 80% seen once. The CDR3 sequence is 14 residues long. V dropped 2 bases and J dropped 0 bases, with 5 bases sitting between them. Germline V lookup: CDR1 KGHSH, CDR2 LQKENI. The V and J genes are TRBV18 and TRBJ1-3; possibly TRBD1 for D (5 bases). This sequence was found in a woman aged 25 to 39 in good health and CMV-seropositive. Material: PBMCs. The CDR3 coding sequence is TGTGCCAGCTCACCAGGACACTCTGGAAACACCATATATTTT. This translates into CASSPGHSGNTIYF.